The next 16 T cell receptor beta chains were all read from a single sample in a study of Graves' ophthalmopathy and Graves' hyperthyroidism. Amplification of TCR beta CDR3 regions used RNA transcripts. Scientists carried out first-round RT-PCR using HTBI primers and then a second-round multiplex PCR. TCRdb ran MiXCR on the multiplex PCR reads and lists one entry per CDR3 protein. The table has around 590,000 distinct CDR3 sequences, about 35% seen once. The sequencing input was peripheral blood or thyroid tissue (not recorded which). The receptors shown here come from an adult man with Graves' hyperthyroidism.

The rearrangement uses TRBV7-8 and TRBJ1-1; 9 nucleotides line up with TRBD1. CDR1 and CDR2 from the germline V gene are SGHVS and FQNEAQ. V shed 4 bases and J 0 bases; nucleotides not matched to a gene: 15. The CDR3 is 19 amino acids. Here the CDR3 DNA reads TGTGCCAGCAGCTGGGTATCCGGGACAGGGATCCTTATGAACACTGAAGCTTTCTTT. This gives the protein CASSWVSGTGILMNTEAFF.

This rearrangement joins TRBV5-1 to TRBJ1-1; no clear D gene. The CDR3 has 15 amino acids. Trimming took off 4 bases at V and 0 bases at J, with 13 bases between the two ends. CDR1 SGHRS and CDR2 YFSETQ come from the germline V gene. The CDR3 spells CASSGLASLNTEAFF. CDR3 DNA: TGCGCCAGCAGCGGCCTCGCTTCTCTGAACACTGAAGCTTTCTTT.

This clonotype was picked up many times. The chain combines TRBV19 with TRBJ1-1; D may be TRBD1 (6 bases). Trimming removed 5 bases from V and 3 bases from J, with 13 bases in between. From germline, CDR1 is LNHDA and CDR2 SQIVND (reference sequence). The length of the CDR3 is 14 residues. CDR3 in amino acids: CASSDLQGYTEAFF. The CDR3 DNA follows: TGTGCCAGTAGTGACCTACAGGGCTACACTGAAGCTTTCTTT. The full variable domain, with the rest looked up from reference TRBV19 and TRBJ1-1, is DGGITQSPKYLFRKEGQNVTLSCEQNLNHDAMYWYRQDPGQGLRLIYYSQIVNDFQKGDIAEGYSVSREKKESFPLTVTSAQKNPTAFYLCASSDLQGYTEAFFGQGTRLTVV.

The gene calls are TRBV7-8 and TRBJ2-7, with D possibly TRBD2 on 5 matching bases. TRBJ2-1 explains the end of the DNA better; the J call may be wrong. Germline-derived CDR1 and CDR2 are SGHVS and FQNEAQ. CDR3 length: 14 amino acids. In DNA, the CDR3 is TGTGCCAGCAGCTTAGAGCCACTAGTTGCTGAGCAGTTCTTC. It is translated as CASSLEPLVAEQFF.

The J gene is TRBJ1-1, the V gene TRBV19; 9 bases fit TRBD1. Germline values: CDR1 LNHDA, CDR2 SQIVND (reference sequence). V gave up 7 bases and J gave up 10 bases; unmatched junction bases: 13. This CDR3 has 14 residues. The CDR3 DNA is TGTGCCAGTAATCCGGGACAGGGCGTTCTAGGAGCTTTCTTT. This gives the protein CASNPGQGVLGAFF.

The J gene is TRBJ2-4, the V gene TRBV2; D uncertain. Germline lookup yields CDR1 SNHLY and CDR2 FYNNEI. CDR3 length: 13 amino acids. Between the trimmed V and J ends, which lost 2 bases and 0 bases, there was a span of 2 bases. DNA of the CDR3: TGTGCCAGCAGTGAATTAGCCAAAAACATTCAGTACTTC. Translating gives CASSELAKNIQYF.

The gene calls are TRBV5-8 and TRBJ2-7, with TRBD2 matching over 13 bases. Looked up from germline, CDR1 is SGHTS and CDR2 is YDEGEE. The CDR3 is made up of 16 amino acids. J was trimmed by 5 bases and V by 4 bases; bases with no gene match: 9. The CDR3 sequence is CASSQGTSGNRNEQYF. The CDR3 nucleotides read TGTGCCAGCAGCCAAGGGACTAGCGGGAACCGAAACGAGCAGTACTTC.

Worth noting for this clonotype: A read error is possible here, since a much larger clone lies one base away. The chain uses TRBV2 and TRBJ2-2, with D uncertain. The CDR3 totals 13 residues. V lost 8 bases to trimming and J lost 3 bases, with 10 bases between them. The V gene's germline CDR1 is SNHLY and CDR2 FYNNEI. Here the CDR3 reads CASGYTDTGELFF. The CDR3 DNA sequence: TGTGCCAGCGGTTACACGGACACCGGGGAGCTGTTTTTT. Together with reference TRBV2 and TRBJ2-2, the CDR3 gives the full variable domain: EPEVTQTPSHQVTQMGQEVILRCVPISNHLYFYWYRQILGQKVEFLVSFYNNEISEKSEIFDDQFSVERPDGSNFTLKIRSTKLEDSAMYFCASGYTDTGELFFGEGSRLTVL.

This clonotype occurred many times. The rearrangement uses TRBV7-8 and TRBJ1-1, with 8 positions matching TRBD1. CDR3 length equals 14 residues. Germline V gene sequence: CDR1 SGHVS, CDR2 FQNEAQ. The trim removed 1 base at V and 8 bases at J, leaving 6 bases unmatched. The CDR3 here is CASSLEGQGDEAFF. CDR3 sequence (DNA): TGTGCCAGCAGCTTAGAAGGACAGGGAGACGAAGCTTTCTTT.

This clonotype has a count of ten or more. The chain has TRBV7-2 and TRBJ2-7; perhaps TRBD2 as D (7 bases). Germline loops: CDR1 SGHTA, CDR2 FQGNSA. The CDR3 runs 17 residues. Trimming removed 3 bases at V and 5 bases at J, with 23 bases between. CDR3 in DNA: TGTGCCAGCAGCTTGGTGGGGGCGGGCGGGAGAGGCCACGAGCAGTACTTC. Its translation is CASSLVGAGGRGHEQYF.

J is TRBJ1-3 and V is TRBV27; D perhaps matches TRBD1 (6 bases). Germline V CDR1 and CDR2: MNHEY, SMNVEV (reference sequence). The CDR3 sequence is 18 residues long. V was clipped by 1 base and J by 7 bases, with 23 bases between them. The chain's CDR3 is CASSLLWRMDSDSNTIYF. The CDR3 bases are TGTGCCAGCAGTTTATTATGGAGGATGGACAGCGATTCGAACACCATATATTTT.

The chain links TRBV7-9 to TRBJ2-7; D is perhaps TRBD1 or TRBD2 (5 bases each). The CDR3 has 13 amino acids. The V end was cut by 5 bases, the J end by 5 bases, with 13 bases between. Germline V CDR1 and CDR2: SEHNR, FQNEAQ (reference sequence). The CDR3 DNA is TGTGCCAGCAGCCTCGGGGCGCAACACGAGCAGTACTTC. Encoded protein: CASSLGAQHEQYF. The whole variable domain, remainder taken from reference TRBV7-9 and TRBJ2-7, is DTGVSQNPRHKITKRGQNVTFRCDPISEHNRLYWYRQTLGQGPEFLTYFQNEAQLEKSRLLSDRFSAERPKGSFSTLEIQRTEQGDSAMYLCASSLGAQHEQYFGPGTRLTVT.

This clonotype was seen only once. One base away lies a much larger clone, so this may be a sequencing read error. J is TRBJ1-2 and V is TRBV29-1; perhaps TRBD1 as D (5 bases). The CDR3 has 14 amino acids. CDR1 and CDR2 from the germline V gene are SQVTM and ANQGSEA. The V end was cut by 8 bases, the J end by 0 bases, with 16 bases between. CDR3 nucleotides: TGCAGCATGACCACAGGACTCACTAACTATGGCTACACCTTC. Its translation is CSMTTGLTNYGYTF.

The table lists this clonotype with a count of one. The CDR3 does not close with the conserved phenylalanine or tryptophan, likely indicating a read error. The limits of the CDR3 on the DNA are not certain, so only TCRdb's listed CDR3 is given. This rearrangement joins TRBV7-8 to TRBJ2-6; the table's D call of TRBD1 was not tested on the DNA. Inclusive of both ends, the CDR3 amounts to 10 amino acids. Germline V gene lookup returns CDR1 SGHVS and CDR2 FQNEAQ. CDR3: CASSQTQGAG.

V and J are TRBV20-1 and TRBJ2-7; 14 bases fit TRBD2. The V gene's germline CDR1 is DFQATT and CDR2 SNEGSKA (reference sequence). This CDR3 spans 16 amino acids. V shed 4 bases, J shed 5 bases, and the junction held 10 bases outside the gene matches. The CDR3 nucleotides read TGCAGTGCTATAAGGGGACTAGCGGGAGTCGGAAACGAGCAGTACTTC. Translated: CSAIRGLAGVGNEQYF.

The CDR3 bases are TGTGCCAGCCAAGTGGAGGGACAGGGGACCGAGCAGTACTTC. Its translation is CASQVEGQGTEQYF. This chain connects TRBV25-1 to TRBJ2-7; 10 bases are a match to TRBD1. From germline, CDR1 is MGHDK and CDR2 SYGVNS. V was clipped by 8 bases and J by 6 bases; unmatched bases: 10. The CDR3 runs to 14 residues.